Below, 15 T cell receptor beta chains from the same sample are listed, as sequenced in a study of Ad26.COV2.S vaccination and SARS-CoV-2 variants (dated by TCRdb to 2020 to 2023). The library was generated by the immunoSEQ multiplex PCR assay. Not all clones reach the TCRdb copy of this immuneACCESS table, which keeps in-frame sequences only. Checked studies attribute under half of the gap to unresolved V genes and leave the rest unexplained. This sample gives just over 350,000 clones in total; about 91% of them show up just once. Of the sample, about 3.8% is held by the ten largest clones. Taken with the paper, the label for time point translates to: individuals recovered from natural SARS-CoV-2 infection. The sequencing here drew on peripheral blood, taken after recovery from COVID-19. All receptors derive from a human donor who had recovered from COVID-19.

The V call is TRBV19, the J call TRBJ2-7; 8 bases match TRBD1. Germline values: CDR1 LNHDA, CDR2 SQIVND (reference sequence). With V trimmed by 5 bases and J by 5 bases, 5 bases remained unmatched. CDR3 size: 13 residues. The CDR3 DNA follows: TGTGCCAGTAGTCAGGACAGGGTCCACGAGCAGTACTTC. This codes for CASSQDRVHEQYF.

V usage is TRBV5-1 and J usage is TRBJ1-1, with D perhaps TRBD1 (6 bases). CDR3 size: 12 residues. The ends were cut back, 7 bases at V and 5 bases at J, with 12 bases in the middle. The V gene's germline CDR1 is SGHRS and CDR2 YFSETQ. The CDR3 bases are TGCGCCAGCCGGACAGAAAGTACTGAAGCTTTCTTT. Amino acid sequence: CASRTESTEAFF.

The rearrangement uses TRBV10-3 and TRBJ2-7; D not resolved. Germline V lookup: CDR1 ENHRY, CDR2 SYGVKD. With 0 bases removed from V and 3 bases from J, the gap between germline ends came to 6 bases. The CDR3 is 13 amino acids. Here the CDR3 DNA reads TGTGCCATCAGTGAGTCGGCGATCTACGAGCAGTACTTC. Its protein is CAISESAIYEQYF.

For the CDR3, the DNA is TGTGCCAGCAGTTATCAGGGGGGCAATCAGCCCCAGCATTTT. Protein sequence: CASSYQGGNQPQHF. This chain uses TRBV6-5 with TRBJ1-5, with TRBD1 matching 7 bases. The CDR3 runs 14 residues. V shed 3 bases and J 2 bases; nucleotides not matched to a gene: 1. Germline CDR1 is MNHEY and CDR2 is SVGAGI.

This clone was seen once. V usage is TRBV18 and J usage is TRBJ2-7; D not resolved. This CDR3 has 16 residues. Germline lookup yields CDR1 KGHSH and CDR2 LQKENI. V was cut by 0 bases and J by 2 bases, with 14 bases left in between. The CDR3: CASSPPNKLRTYEQYF. In DNA form, the CDR3 reads TGTGCCAGCTCACCACCTAACAAACTAAGAACCTACGAGCAGTACTTC.

The chain employs TRBV18 and TRBJ2-7, with 8 bases aligning to TRBD1. Germline V gives CDR1 KGHSH, CDR2 LQKENI. The V gene end was trimmed by 2 bases and the J gene end by 3 bases; junction bases not matched to a gene: 3. The CDR3 sequence is 14 residues long. The CDR3: CASSPWTGSYEQYF. CDR3 bases: TGTGCCAGCTCACCATGGACAGGGAGCTACGAGCAGTACTTC.

The rearrangement uses TRBV2 and TRBJ1-6, with D hard to call. The CDR3 consists of 15 residues. Germline V gives CDR1 SNHLY, CDR2 FYNNEI. Trimming cost V 1 base and J 6 bases, with 10 bases left between them. This CDR3 reads CASSEGGFANSPLHF. CDR3 nucleotide sequence: TGTGCCAGCAGTGAAGGGGGTTTCGCTAATTCACCCCTCCACTTT.

Concerning this clone: The same CDR3 also results from other DNA sequences found in this sample. The chain is built from TRBV3-1 (or the pseudogene TRBV3-2) and TRBJ2-1; TRBD1 agrees at 7 bases. Germline V gene sequence: CDR1 LGHDT, CDR2 YNNKEL (reference sequence). The length of the CDR3 is 13 residues. J was trimmed by 10 bases and V by 1 base; bases with no gene match: 4. Here the CDR3 reads CASSQAGTDEQFF. DNA of the CDR3: TGTGCCAGCAGCCAAGCTGGGACAGACGAGCAGTTCTTC.

The chain uses TRBV6-6 and TRBJ1-5, with D perhaps TRBD1 (5 bases). Trimming took off 6 bases at V and 4 bases at J, with 16 bases between the two ends. The CDR3 covers 15 residues. Germline CDR1 MNHNY, CDR2 SVGAGI (reference sequence). This CDR3 reads CASRSAETANQPQHF. The CDR3 region has the DNA TGTGCCAGCAGATCAGCCGAGACAGCAAATCAGCCCCAGCATTTT.

The V gene is TRBV6-2 or TRBV6-3, the J gene TRBJ1-1; D is perhaps TRBD1 (6 bases). V lost 2 bases, J lost 3 bases, and 19 bases lay in between. This CDR3 contains 17 residues. Germline V lookup: CDR1 MNHEY, CDR2 SVGEGT. The CDR3 region is CASSYPPTGGAYTEAFF. The DNA for the CDR3 is TGTGCCAGCAGTTACCCTCCAACCGGGGGGGCTTACACTGAAGCTTTCTTT.

The rearrangement links TRBV6-5 to TRBJ1-1, with a tentative D call TRBD1 (6 bases). Trimming stripped 11 bases from V and 6 bases from J, with 25 bases between. This CDR3 region has 15 residues. From germline, CDR1 is MNHEY and CDR2 SVGAGI. The CDR3 DNA follows: TGTGCCGCCTCTCGGGGACGGGGGCCAGGTCCTGAAGCTTTCTTT. Amino acid sequence: CAASRGRGPGPEAFF.

The V and J genes are TRBV4-2 and TRBJ1-2; the D gene is possibly TRBD1 (6 bases). In germline, CDR1 is LGHNA, CDR2 YNFKEQ. This CDR3 has 15 residues. V dropped 1 base and J dropped 10 bases, with 19 bases sitting between them. CDR3 DNA: TGTGCCAGCAGCCAAGTGGCGACAGGAGATGACTTCTACACCTTC. Translating it yields CASSQVATGDDFYTF.

This sequence joins TRBV2 and TRBJ1-2, with no clear D. This CDR3 comprises 15 residues. Germline loops: CDR1 SNHLY, CDR2 FYNNEI. V lost 6 bases and J lost 2, with 16 bases in between. CDR3 protein: CASRGLRGFNYGYTF. The CDR3 DNA follows: TGTGCCAGCAGGGGCTTACGTGGGTTCAACTATGGCTACACCTTC.

The V and J genes are TRBV10-2 and TRBJ1-1, with 10 bases that match TRBD1. Trimming took 4 bases from V and 7 from J; bases not matched to a gene: 3. This CDR3 comprises 13 residues. Germline loops: CDR1 WSHSY, CDR2 SAAADI. DNA of the CDR3: TGCGCCAGCAGTGGGGACAGGGGCGTTGAAGCTTTCTTT. Residues: CASSGDRGVEAFF.

The chain uses TRBV6-5 and TRBJ2-5, with 10 bases lining up with TRBD2. The germline CDR1 and CDR2 sequences are MNHEY and SVGAGI. Germline trimming cut 0 bases from V and 10 bases from J; bases unmatched to any gene: 8. The CDR3 is made up of 15 amino acids. In DNA, the CDR3 is TGTGCCAGCAGTTACTCGTCTAGCGGGGGTGGGGACCAGTACTTC. Translating it yields CASSYSSSGGGDQYF.